Presented here are 22 T cell receptor beta chains from one specimen sequenced in a study of blood T cell repertoires in COVID-19. Measured with immunoSEQ multiplex PCR; TCRdb has only the in-frame clones, and not every one. The sample has some 120,000 clones, approximately 80% seen once; the top ten hold over 10%. Specimen: peripheral blood. Source of these receptors: a human donor in a cohort sampled during active COVID-19.

This chain connects TRBV18 to TRBJ1-6, with 9 bases fitting TRBD1. V lost 5 bases, J lost 9 bases, and 5 bases stayed unmatched. The CDR3 length is 14 residues. Germline-derived CDR1 and CDR2 are KGHSH and LQKENI. Here the CDR3 DNA reads TGTGCCAGCTCAAGGGACAGGGTGTCTTCACCCCTCCACTTT. Amino acid sequence: CASSRDRVSSPLHF. Looking up the rest from reference TRBV18 and TRBJ1-6 gives the full variable domain: NAGVMQNPRHLVRRRGQEARLRCSPMKGHSHVYWYRQLPEEGLKFMVYLQKENIIDESGMPKERFSAEFPKEGPSILRIQQVVRGDSAAYFCASSRDRVSSPLHFGNGTRLTVT.

CDR3 bases: TGTGCCAGCAGCTTAGATATAGGGGGCGGGGCGACAGAAGCTTTCTTT. Its translation is CASSLDIGGGATEAFF. The chain recombines TRBV7-2 with TRBJ1-1, with 7 nucleotides matching TRBD1. J gave up 8 bases and V 1 base, and 13 bases lay outside the gene matches. The CDR3 contains 16 residues. Germline CDR1 SGHTA, CDR2 FQGNSA.

The chain is built from TRBV5-1 and TRBJ2-3, with 10 bases fitting TRBD2. Germline assignment: CDR1 SGHRS and CDR2 YFSETQ. The junction had 3 bases not matched to a gene; V was cut back by 4 bases and J by 1 base. The CDR3 spans 15 residues. The CDR3 spells CASSLAGDRTDTQYF. In DNA form, the CDR3 reads TGCGCCAGCAGCCTAGCGGGGGACCGCACAGATACGCAGTATTTT.

The rearrangement links TRBV5-4 to TRBJ1-4; D perhaps matches TRBD1 (5 bases). V lost 3 bases and J 8 bases, leaving 17 bases between the germline ends. CDR1 is SGHNT, CDR2 YYREEE, per germline (reference sequence). The CDR3 is 15 residues long. The CDR3 protein is CASSSGGREAEKLFF. In DNA, the CDR3 is TGTGCCAGCAGCTCGGGGGGTCGGGAGGCGGAAAAACTGTTTTTT.

This clone was observed a few times. V is TRBV4-1 and J is TRBJ2-1, with 9 positions matching TRBD2. Unmatched junction bases numbered 6, after V lost 4 bases and J lost 5 bases. The CDR3 extends over 15 amino acids. CDR1 is MGHRA and CDR2 is YSYEKL in the germline V gene. This chain's CDR3 is CASSPTRLADNEQFF. The DNA of the CDR3 is TGCGCCAGCAGCCCGACCCGACTAGCGGACAATGAGCAGTTCTTC.

The V gene is TRBV3-1 (or the pseudogene TRBV3-2), the J gene TRBJ1-6; D gene ambiguous. Trimming left V 5 bases short and J 4 bases short, with 15 bases between. There are 16 residues in the CDR3. In germline, CDR1 is LGHDT, CDR2 YNNKEL (reference sequence). The CDR3 DNA sequence: TGTGCCAGCAGCGGACGGACGACTACGTATAATTCACCCCTCCACTTT. It specifies CASSGRTTTYNSPLHF.

The table lists this clone with a few counts. The rearrangement joins TRBV9 to TRBJ2-7; weak D call: TRBD2 (6 bases). Germline-derived CDR1 and CDR2 are SGDLS and YYNGEE. V dropped 3 bases and J dropped 0 bases, with 7 bases sitting between them. CDR3 length: 13 residues. The CDR3 DNA follows: TGTGCCAGCAGCGACGGGGGCTCCTACGAGCAGTACTTC. Its protein is CASSDGGSYEQYF.

The CDR3 sequence is CARVRLPGGGAGNTIYF. In DNA form, the CDR3 reads TGTGCCAGAGTTCGATTACCGGGTGGAGGGGCCGGGAACACCATATATTTT. This chain uses TRBV5-3 with TRBJ1-3, with D possibly being TRBD1 (5 bases). TRBV5-3 carries the ORF label, with uncertain function. Trimming removed 7 bases at V and 7 bases at J, with 27 bases between. The CDR3 is 17 residues long.

The rearrangement uses TRBV2 and TRBJ1-5, with 7 positions matching TRBD1. The CDR3 spans 16 residues. Germline-derived CDR1 and CDR2 are SNHLY and FYNNEI. Trimming cost V 7 bases and J 5 bases; bases outside gene matches: 14. Written as DNA, the CDR3 is TGTGCCAGCACGGAGGGGGCCATCGGGGGAGATCAGCCCCAGCATTTT. This sequence encodes CASTEGAIGGDQPQHF. Full variable domain (outside the CDR3, taken from reference TRBV2 and TRBJ1-5): EPEVTQTPSHQVTQMGQEVILRCVPISNHLYFYWYRQILGQKVEFLVSFYNNEISEKSEIFDDQFSVERPDGSNFTLKIRSTKLEDSAMYFCASTEGAIGGDQPQHFGDGTRLSIL.

The V and J genes are TRBV7-8 and TRBJ2-3, with 15 bases fitting TRBD2. CDR1 is SGHVS and CDR2 is FQNEAQ in the germline V gene. The CDR3 length is 17 residues. V lost 0 bases to trimming and J lost 5 bases; unmatched junction nucleotides: 3. The CDR3 region has the DNA TGTGCCAGCAGCTTAGCTCGGACTAGCGGGGGGGAAGATACGCAGTATTTT. Translation: CASSLARTSGGEDTQYF.

This clone occurred once. The genes are TRBV6-6 and TRBJ1-1, with D perhaps TRBD1 (5 bases). The CDR3 is made up of 15 amino acids. Per germline, CDR1 MNHNY and CDR2 SVGAGI (reference sequence). Trimming shortened V by 5 bases and J by 1 base, and 14 bases separated the two germline ends. This CDR3 reads CASSPPQGWNTEAFF. In nucleotides, the CDR3 is TGTGCCAGCAGTCCCCCCCAGGGATGGAACACTGAAGCTTTCTTT.

This clone came up once. The rearrangement uses TRBV6-2 or TRBV6-3 and TRBJ2-3; 8 positions match TRBD1. The CDR3 has 14 amino acids. CDR1 is MNHEY, CDR2 SVGEGT, per germline. The V segment lost 0 bases and the J segment 9 bases; nucleotides outside the gene matches: 5. The CDR3 loop reads CASSYSQGAKTQYF. The DNA of the CDR3 is TGTGCCAGCAGTTACTCCCAGGGGGCTAAAACGCAGTATTTT.

The chain has TRBV18 and TRBJ2-5, with 7 positions matching TRBD1. Germline values: CDR1 KGHSH, CDR2 LQKENI. J lost 1 base, V lost 3 bases, and 5 bases had no gene match. CDR3 length equals 15 residues. The CDR3 here is CASSPRTGSQETQYF. DNA for the CDR3: TGTGCCAGCTCACCCCGGACAGGTAGCCAAGAGACCCAGTACTTC. The whole variable domain, filled in from reference TRBV18 and TRBJ2-5, reads NAGVMQNPRHLVRRRGQEARLRCSPMKGHSHVYWYRQLPEEGLKFMVYLQKENIIDESGMPKERFSAEFPKEGPSILRIQQVVRGDSAAYFCASSPRTGSQETQYFGPGTRLLVL.

V and J are TRBV6-5 and TRBJ2-7, with D possibly matching TRBD1 (5 bases). Deletions cut 5 bases from V and 0 bases from J, with 11 bases between. CDR1 and CDR2 from the germline V gene are MNHEY and SVGAGI. This CDR3 region has 14 residues. The DNA of the CDR3 is TGTGCCAGCAGTATTACAGGCCTCTCCTACGAGCAGTACTTC. Its protein is CASSITGLSYEQYF.

This chain uses TRBV3-1 (or the pseudogene TRBV3-2) with TRBJ2-3; 9 bases align to TRBD2. There are 17 residues in the CDR3. V trimming: 0 bases; J trimming: 2 bases; junction bases outside the gene matches: 6. From germline, CDR1 is LGHDT and CDR2 YNNKEL (reference sequence). The CDR3 reads CASSQEKVAGVTDTQYF. The CDR3, as DNA: TGTGCCAGCAGCCAAGAAAAAGTAGCGGGGGTCACAGATACGCAGTATTTT.

This clone was picked up a small number of times. The chain has TRBV7-2 and TRBJ2-1, with 15 bases fitting TRBD2. Germline CDR1 reads SGHTA; CDR2 reads FQGNSA. V lost 5 bases and J lost 7; bases outside the gene matches: 6. This CDR3 has 16 amino acids. CDR3 sequence reads: CASSKGLAGGGNEQFF. In nucleotides, the CDR3 is TGTGCCAGCAGCAAGGGACTAGCGGGGGGAGGTAATGAGCAGTTCTTC.

CDR3 sequence: CASSASNYGYTF. CDR3 nucleotide sequence: TGTGCCAGCAGCGCCTCTAACTATGGCTACACCTTC. V is TRBV9 and J is TRBJ1-2; D remains unclear. CDR1 SGDLS and CDR2 YYNGEE come from the germline V gene. This CDR3 has 12 residues. The germline V and J ends were trimmed by 3 bases and 0 bases, with 3 bases remaining between them.

The chain combines TRBV29-1 with TRBJ1-1; D is perhaps TRBD1 (6 bases). The CDR3 is made up of 14 amino acids. V lost 6 bases and J 1 base, leaving 15 bases between the germline ends. Germline assignment: CDR1 SQVTM and CDR2 ANQGSEA. For the CDR3, the DNA is TGCAGCGTACGCACGACAGGAGCGAACACTGAAGCTTTCTTT. Protein product: CSVRTTGANTEAFF.

The table lists this clone with a few counts. The chain carries TRBV28 and TRBJ1-5; TRBD1 agrees at 9 bases. Unmatched junction bases numbered 10, after V lost 7 bases and J lost 3 bases. This CDR3 comprises 16 residues. CDR1 is MDHEN and CDR2 is SYDVKM in the germline V gene. For the CDR3, the DNA is TGTGCCAGCAACCAAGCGGGACAGGGACACAATCAGCCCCAGCATTTT. Translation gives CASNQAGQGHNQPQHF.

The V call is TRBV7-8, the J call TRBJ2-7; D might be TRBD2 (5 bases). Germline CDR1 and CDR2: SGHVS and FQNEAQ. V was shortened by 6 bases and J by 5 bases, with 17 bases between the two germline ends. This CDR3 has 14 amino acids. CDR3 residues: CASRAQEVRNEQYF. CDR3 nucleotides: TGTGCCAGCAGAGCTCAGGAGGTCCGCAACGAGCAGTACTTC.

The V call is TRBV6-2 or TRBV6-3, the J call TRBJ1-2; 8 bases align to TRBD1. The J segment lost 7 bases and the V segment lost 6 bases, leaving 10 bases of the junction unmatched. Germline lookup yields CDR1 MNHEY and CDR2 SVGEGT. The CDR3 extends over 14 amino acids. CDR3 loop: CASSDSTGAGGYTF. The CDR3 coding sequence is TGTGCCAGCAGCGACTCGACAGGGGCAGGTGGCTACACCTTC.

The V and J genes are TRBV5-1 and TRBJ1-1, with D perhaps TRBD1 (5 bases). The V end lost 4 bases, the J end lost 2 bases, and 12 bases lay between the germline ends. The germline CDR1 and CDR2 sequences are SGHRS and YFSETQ. The CDR3 totals 14 residues. CDR3 DNA: TGCGCCAGCAGCCCTGGGGGGGTTAACACTGAAGCTTTCTTT. As protein: CASSPGGVNTEAFF.